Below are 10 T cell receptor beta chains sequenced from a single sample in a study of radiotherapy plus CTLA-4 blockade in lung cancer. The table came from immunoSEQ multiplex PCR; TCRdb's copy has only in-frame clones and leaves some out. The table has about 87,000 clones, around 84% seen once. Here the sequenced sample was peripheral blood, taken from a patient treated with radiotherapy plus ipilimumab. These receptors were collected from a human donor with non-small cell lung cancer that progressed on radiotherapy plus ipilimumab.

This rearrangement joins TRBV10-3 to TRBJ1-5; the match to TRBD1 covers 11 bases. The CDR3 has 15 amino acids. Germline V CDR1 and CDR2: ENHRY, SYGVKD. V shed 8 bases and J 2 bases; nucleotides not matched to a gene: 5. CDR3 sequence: CAIGGQGGRNQPQHF. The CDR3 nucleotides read TGTGCCATCGGGGGACAGGGGGGACGCAATCAGCCCCAGCATTTT.

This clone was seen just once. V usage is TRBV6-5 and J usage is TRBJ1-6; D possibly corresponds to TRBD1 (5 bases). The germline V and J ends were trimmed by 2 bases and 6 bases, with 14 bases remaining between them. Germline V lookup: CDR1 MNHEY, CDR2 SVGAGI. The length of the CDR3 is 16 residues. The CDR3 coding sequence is TGTGCCAGCAGTTACGGGCAGGGAGGCCGTAATTCACCCCTCCACTTT. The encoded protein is CASSYGQGGRNSPLHF.

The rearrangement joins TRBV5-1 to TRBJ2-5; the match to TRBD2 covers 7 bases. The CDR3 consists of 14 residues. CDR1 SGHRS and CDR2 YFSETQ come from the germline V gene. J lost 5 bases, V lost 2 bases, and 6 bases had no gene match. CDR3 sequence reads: CASSFGQGGETQYF. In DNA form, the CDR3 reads TGCGCCAGCAGCTTCGGGCAGGGAGGGGAGACCCAGTACTTC.

The CDR3 bases are TGTGCCAGCAGCTTGACGGGAGATACGCAGTATTTT. Protein sequence: CASSLTGDTQYF. The chain uses TRBV7-9 and TRBJ2-3; the D is unclear. Per germline, CDR1 SEHNR and CDR2 FQNEAQ (reference sequence). Trimming took 3 bases from V and 5 from J, leaving 6 bases between them. This CDR3 has 12 amino acids.

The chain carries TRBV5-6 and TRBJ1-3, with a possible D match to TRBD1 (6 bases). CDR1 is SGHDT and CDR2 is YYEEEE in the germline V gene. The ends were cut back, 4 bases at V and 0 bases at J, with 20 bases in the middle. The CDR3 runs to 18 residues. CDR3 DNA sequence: TGTGCCAGCAGCCGTATGTGGGGGCCTCGGAGCTCTGGAAACACCATATATTTT. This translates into CASSRMWGPRSSGNTIYF. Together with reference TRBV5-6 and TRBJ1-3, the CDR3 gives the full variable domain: DAGVTQSPTHLIKTRGQQVTLRCSPKSGHDTVSWYQQALGQGPQFIFQYYEEEERQRGNFPDRFSGHQFPNYSSELNVNALLLGDSALYLCASSRMWGPRSSGNTIYFGEGSWLTVV.

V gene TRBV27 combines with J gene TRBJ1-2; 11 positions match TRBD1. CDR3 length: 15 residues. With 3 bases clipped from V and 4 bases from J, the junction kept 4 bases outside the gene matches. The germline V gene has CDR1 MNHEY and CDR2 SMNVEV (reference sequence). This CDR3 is CASSLDRGLVYGYTF. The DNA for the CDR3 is TGTGCCAGCAGTTTGGACAGGGGGCTCGTCTATGGCTACACCTTC.

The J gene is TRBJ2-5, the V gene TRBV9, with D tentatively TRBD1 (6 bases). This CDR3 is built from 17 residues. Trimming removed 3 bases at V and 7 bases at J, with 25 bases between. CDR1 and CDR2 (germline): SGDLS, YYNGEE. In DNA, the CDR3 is TGTGCCAGCAGCGCTGAACCTCCGGGACAACCCCTTCTGACCCAGTACTTC. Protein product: CASSAEPPGQPLLTQYF.

As DNA, the CDR3 is TGTGCCAGCAGTAGTTTCCTTACAGCCGGCTACACCTTC. It translates to CASSSFLTAGYTF. The gene calls are TRBV25-1 and TRBJ1-2, with D unclear. The V gene's germline CDR1 is MGHDK and CDR2 SYGVNS. V lost 5 bases to trimming and J lost 8 bases, with 15 bases between them. The CDR3 covers 13 residues.

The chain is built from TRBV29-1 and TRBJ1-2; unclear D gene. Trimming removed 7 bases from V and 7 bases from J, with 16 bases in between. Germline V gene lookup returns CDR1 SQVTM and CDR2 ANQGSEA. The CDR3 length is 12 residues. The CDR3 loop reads CSATMGSSGYTF. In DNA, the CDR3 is TGCAGCGCAACTATGGGGTCATCTGGCTACACCTTC.

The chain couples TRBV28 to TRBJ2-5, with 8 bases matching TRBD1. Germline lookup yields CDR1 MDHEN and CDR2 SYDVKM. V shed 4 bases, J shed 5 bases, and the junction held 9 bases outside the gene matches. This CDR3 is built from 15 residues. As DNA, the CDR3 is TGTGCCAGCAGTTCCGGACAGGGACGGTGGGAGACCCAGTACTTC. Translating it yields CASSSGQGRWETQYF.